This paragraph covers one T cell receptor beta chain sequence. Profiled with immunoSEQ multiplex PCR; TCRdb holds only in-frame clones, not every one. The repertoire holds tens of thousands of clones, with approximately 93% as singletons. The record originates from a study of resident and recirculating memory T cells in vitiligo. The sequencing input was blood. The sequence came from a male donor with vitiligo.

As DNA, the CDR3 is TGTGCCAGCAGCTCTAATTACGATACGCAGTATTTT. Its protein is CASSSNYDTQYF. The chain has TRBV7-6 and TRBJ2-3; D is ambiguous. The CDR3 has 12 residues. Trimming shortened V by 4 bases and J by 6 bases, and 8 bases separated the two germline ends. Germline loops: CDR1 SGHVS, CDR2 FNYEAQ.